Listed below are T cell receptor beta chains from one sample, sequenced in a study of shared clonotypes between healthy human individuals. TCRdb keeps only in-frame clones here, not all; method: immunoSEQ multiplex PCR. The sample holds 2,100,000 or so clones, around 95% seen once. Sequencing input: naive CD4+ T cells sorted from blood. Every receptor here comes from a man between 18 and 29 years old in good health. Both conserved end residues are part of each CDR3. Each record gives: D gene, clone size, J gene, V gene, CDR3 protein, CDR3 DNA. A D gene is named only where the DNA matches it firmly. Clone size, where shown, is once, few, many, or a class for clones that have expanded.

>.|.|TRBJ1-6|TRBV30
CAWRSDNSPLHF
TGTGCCTGGAGGTCGGATAATTCACCCCTCCACTTT
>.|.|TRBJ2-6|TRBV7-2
CASSLRPSGANVLTF
TGTGCCAGCAGCCTAAGACCTTCTGGGGCCAACGTCCTGACTTTC
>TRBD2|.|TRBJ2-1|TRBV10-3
CAIRGLAGTYNEQFF
TGTGCCATCAGGGGACTAGCGGGGACGTACAATGAGCAGTTCTTC
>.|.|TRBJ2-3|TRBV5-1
CASKRSGMAWSTDTQYF
TGCGCCAGCAAGAGATCAGGGATGGCCTGGAGCACAGATACGCAGTATTTT
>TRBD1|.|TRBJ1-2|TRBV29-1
CSVESRGRNYGYTF
TGCAGCGTTGAAAGCAGGGGGCGTAACTATGGCTACACCTTC
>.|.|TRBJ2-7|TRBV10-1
CASSVDLLSYEQYF
TGCGCCAGCAGTGTCGACCTTCTCTCCTACGAGCAGTACTTC
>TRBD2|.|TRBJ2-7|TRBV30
CAWSPQRGYEQYF
TGTGCCTGGAGTCCCCAGCGGGGCTACGAGCAGTACTTC
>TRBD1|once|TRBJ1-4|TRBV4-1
CASSQAGQSNEKLFF
TGCGCCAGCAGCCAAGCGGGACAGTCTAATGAAAAACTGTTTTTT
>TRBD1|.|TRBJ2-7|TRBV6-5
CASSSGTGNYEQYF
TGTGCCAGCAGTTCCGGGACAGGGAACTACGAGCAGTACTTC
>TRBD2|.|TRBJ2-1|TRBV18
CASSPLSSGAYNEQFF
TGTGCCAGCTCACCACTATCTAGCGGGGCTTACAATGAGCAGTTCTTC
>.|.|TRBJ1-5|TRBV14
CASSQEVGPQHF
TGTGCCAGCAGCCAAGAGGTTGGGCCCCAGCATTTT
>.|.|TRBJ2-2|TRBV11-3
CASSLDGYTGELFF
TGTGCCAGCAGCTTAGACGGCTACACCGGGGAGCTGTTTTTT
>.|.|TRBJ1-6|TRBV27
CASSFGGNDNSPLHF
TGTGCCAGCAGTTTCGGGGGGAACGATAATTCACCCCTCCACTTT
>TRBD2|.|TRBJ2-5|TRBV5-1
CASNEISGKETQYF
TGCGCCAGCAACGAGATTAGCGGGAAAGAGACCCAGTACTTC
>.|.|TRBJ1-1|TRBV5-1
CASSWGGDTEAFF
TGCGCCAGCAGCTGGGGAGGGGACACTGAAGCTTTCTTT
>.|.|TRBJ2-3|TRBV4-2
CASSQGGEGRDTQYF
TGTGCCAGCAGCCAAGGGGGTGAAGGGAGGGATACGCAGTATTTT
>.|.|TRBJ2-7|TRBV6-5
CASSYMGEQYF
TGTGCCAGCAGTTACATGGGAGAGCAGTACTTC
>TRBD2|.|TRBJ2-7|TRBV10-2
CASRGEGRGGEQYF
TGCGCCAGCAGAGGGGAGGGTCGGGGAGGCGAGCAGTACTTC
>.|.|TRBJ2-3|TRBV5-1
CASSLGGASTDTQYF
TGCGCCAGCAGCTTGGGAGGGGCTAGCACAGATACGCAGTATTTT
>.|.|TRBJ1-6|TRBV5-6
CASSLRQIFHNSPLHF
TGTGCCAGCAGCCTGAGACAAATATTCCATAATTCACCCCTCCACTTT
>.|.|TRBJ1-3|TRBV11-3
CASSPGQSGNTIYF
TGTGCCAGCAGCCCCGGACAGTCTGGAAACACCATATATTTT
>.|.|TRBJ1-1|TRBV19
CASSIKGWTEAFF
TGTGCCAGTAGTATAAAGGGTTGGACTGAAGCTTTCTTT
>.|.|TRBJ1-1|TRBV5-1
CASSLEAYTEAFF
TGCGCCAGCAGCTTGGAGGCCTACACTGAAGCTTTCTTT
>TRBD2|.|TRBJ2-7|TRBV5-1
CASSLTIGLAGGYEQYF
TGCGCCAGCAGCTTAACAATCGGACTAGCGGGAGGGTACGAGCAGTACTTC
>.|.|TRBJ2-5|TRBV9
CASSAHGAPETQYF
TGTGCCAGCAGCGCCCATGGGGCACCGGAGACCCAGTACTTC
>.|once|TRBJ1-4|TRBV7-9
CASSLGQPAEKLFF
TGTGCCAGCAGCTTAGGTCAGCCTGCGGAAAAACTGTTTTTT
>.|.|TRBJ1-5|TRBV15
CATSRDDQPGREGSF
TGTGCCACCAGCAGAGATGACCAACCGGGACGAGAGGGGAGCTTT
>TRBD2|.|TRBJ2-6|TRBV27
CASSLYSGGSGANVLTF
TGTGCCAGCAGTTTATATTCGGGGGGCTCTGGGGCCAACGTCCTGACTTTC
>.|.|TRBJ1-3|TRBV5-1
CASSLGRAGNTIYF
TGCGCCAGCAGCTTGGGAAGGGCTGGAAACACCATATATTTT
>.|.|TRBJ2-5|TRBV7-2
CASSFPGETQYF
TGTGCCAGCAGCTTCCCGGGAGAGACCCAGTACTTC
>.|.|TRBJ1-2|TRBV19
CASSGQGRYGYTF
TGTGCCAGTAGTGGGCAGGGAAGGTATGGCTACACCTTC
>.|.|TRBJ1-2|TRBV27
CASSGGQTTLPGGYTF
TGTGCCAGCAGTGGCGGCCAGACTACCTTACCGGGAGGCTACACCTTC
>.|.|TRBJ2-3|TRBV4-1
CASSQADTQYF
TGCGCCAGCAGCCAAGCTGATACGCAGTATTTT
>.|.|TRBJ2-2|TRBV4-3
CASSQEAGTGELFF
TGCGCCAGCAGCCAAGAGGCGGGGACCGGGGAGCTGTTTTTT
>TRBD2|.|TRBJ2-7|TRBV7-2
CASSLATSGGYEQYF
TGTGCCAGCAGCTTAGCGACTAGCGGAGGCTACGAGCAGTACTTC
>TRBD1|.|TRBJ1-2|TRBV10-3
CAISESRGRDGYTF
TGTGCCATCAGTGAGTCGAGGGGGCGGGACGGCTACACCTTC
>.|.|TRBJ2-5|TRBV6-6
CASREGQVRGAQYF
TGTGCCAGCAGGGAGGGACAAGTACGGGGGGCCCAGTACTTC
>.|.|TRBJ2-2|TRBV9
CASSVDGDLTGELFF
TGTGCCAGCAGCGTAGATGGGGATCTAACCGGGGAGCTGTTTTTT
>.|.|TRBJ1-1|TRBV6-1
CASTGVGGRTEAFF
TGTGCCAGCACCGGGGTAGGGGGAAGGACTGAAGCTTTCTTT
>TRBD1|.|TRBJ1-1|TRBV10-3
CAISNGQGVITEAFF
TGTGCCATCAGCAATGGACAGGGTGTGATCACTGAAGCTTTCTTT
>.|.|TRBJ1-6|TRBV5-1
CASSLEPGGNNSPLHF
TGCGCCAGCAGCTTGGAGCCCGGGGGAAATAATTCACCCCTCCACTTT
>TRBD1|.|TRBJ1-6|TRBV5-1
CASSLKTGDNSPLHF
TGCGCCAGCAGCCTGAAGACAGGGGATAATTCACCCCTCCACTTT
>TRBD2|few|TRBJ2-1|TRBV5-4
CASSLASGLAGVDEQFF
TGTGCCAGCAGCTTGGCCTCCGGACTAGCGGGAGTGGATGAGCAGTTCTTC
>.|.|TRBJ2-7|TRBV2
CASSIQGGPYEQYF
TGTGCCAGCAGCATACAAGGGGGACCCTACGAGCAGTACTTC
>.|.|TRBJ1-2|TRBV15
CATSRDRGREDYGYTF
TGTGCCACCAGCAGAGATCGGGGGCGCGAGGACTATGGCTACACCTTC
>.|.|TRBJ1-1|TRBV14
CASSQSGSEAFF
TGTGCCAGCAGCCAGTCGGGGTCCGAAGCTTTCTTT
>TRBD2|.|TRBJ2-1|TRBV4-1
CASGLAGGLSYNEQFF
TGCGCCAGCGGACTAGCGGGGGGTCTCTCCTACAATGAGCAGTTCTTC
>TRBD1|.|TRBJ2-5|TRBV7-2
CASSEGQAGTQYF
TGTGCCAGCAGCGAGGGACAGGCGGGGACCCAGTACTTC
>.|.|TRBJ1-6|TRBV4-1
CASSQEGLFNSPLHF
TGCGCCAGCAGCCAAGAAGGACTTTTCAATTCACCCCTCCACTTT
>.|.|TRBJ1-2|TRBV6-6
CASRRQASYGYTF
TGTGCCAGCAGGCGACAGGCCAGCTATGGCTACACCTTC
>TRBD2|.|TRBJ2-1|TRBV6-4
CASSVAGGYNEQFF
TGTGCCAGCAGTGTGGCGGGAGGGTACAATGAGCAGTTCTTC
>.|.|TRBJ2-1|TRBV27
CASSLSAQYNEQFF
TGTGCCAGCAGTTTATCCGCGCAGTACAATGAGCAGTTCTTC
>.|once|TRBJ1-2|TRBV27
CASSEYGRVGYTF
TGTGCCAGCAGTGAGTACGGAAGGGTTGGCTACACCTTC
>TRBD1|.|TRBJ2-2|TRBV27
CASSLRQGVTGELFF
TGTGCCAGCAGTTTGCGACAGGGGGTCACCGGGGAGCTGTTTTTT
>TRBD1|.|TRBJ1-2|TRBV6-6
CASSYSTGNYGYTF
TGTGCCAGCAGTTACTCGACAGGGAACTATGGCTACACCTTC